This T cell receptor beta chain was documented in a study of Graves' ophthalmopathy and Graves' hyperthyroidism. Ophthalmopathy was moderately-to-severely active, CAS at least 3, NOSPECS at least 4, lasting under 3 months. Lactation, pregnancy, uncontrolled infections and other autoimmune diseases were all grounds for excluding patients. Diagnoses were established from clinical symptoms, serum thyroxine, TRAb, thyroid ultrasound and orbital computed tomography. The starting material, more than 8 ml of fresh peripheral blood, provided the PBMCs. Using RNA transcripts, the TCR beta CDR3 regions were amplified. Following a first-round RT-PCR that used HTBI primers, a second-round multiplex PCR was carried out. TCRdb reprocessed the multiplex PCR reads with MiXCR, giving one entry per CDR3 protein. Among about 170,000 distinct CDR3 sequences listed, 37% were seen once. With 3 bases removed from V and 6 bases from J, the gap between germline ends came to 14 bases. Germline V gene data show CDR1 as MNHEY and CDR2 as SMNVEV (reference sequence). The CDR3 consists of 14 residues.

Sequencing was carried out using peripheral blood. J is TRBJ1-2 and V is TRBV27; D gene uncertain. This receptor was obtained from a woman in her thirties or forties with Graves' ophthalmopathy. Here the CDR3 reads CASSFSAANDGYTF. The DNA for the CDR3 is TGTGCCAGCAGTTTTTCCGCGGCGAATGATGGCTACACCTTC.